Below are 8 T cell receptor beta chains sequenced from a single sample in a study of T-cell reconstitution after alpha-beta-depleted transplantation in children. Unique molecular identifiers featured in how the TCRbeta library was prepared. TCRdb re-called the PCR reads with MiXCR, one entry per CDR3 protein. The sample includes some 500,000 distinct CDR3 sequences, approximately 16% of them seen just once. The sample was PBMCs from the stem cell graft donor, taken from the stem cell graft. The receptors stem from a human donor who donated a stem cell graft to a child with acute lymphoblastic leukemia.

The rearrangement uses TRBV5-1 and TRBJ2-1; TRBD1 agrees at 9 bases. Germline V gives CDR1 SGHRS, CDR2 YFSETQ. V lost 6 bases to trimming and J lost 2 bases; unmatched junction nucleotides: 3. The CDR3 runs 14 residues. CDR3 region: CASTGTGPYNEQFF. The CDR3 DNA reads as TGCGCCAGCACCGGGACAGGGCCCTACAATGAGCAGTTCTTC.

V and J are TRBV6-5 and TRBJ2-3, with 11 bases identical to TRBD2. The CDR3 has 16 residues. V shed 1 base and J 0 bases; nucleotides not matched to a gene: 0. Germline-derived CDR1 and CDR2 are MNHEY and SVGAGI. The chain's CDR3 is CASSYWTSGSTDTQYF. CDR3 in DNA: TGTGCCAGCAGTTACTGGACTAGCGGGAGCACAGATACGCAGTATTTT.

This clonotype was recorded at least ten times. The chain joins TRBV7-6 to TRBJ2-4; D is tentatively TRBD1 or TRBD2 (5 bases each). Germline V gene data show CDR1 as SGHVS and CDR2 as FNYEAQ. The CDR3 runs 17 residues. V was shortened by 5 bases and J by 1 base, with 18 bases between the two germline ends. The CDR3 bases are TGTGCCAGCAGCCCCGAGGGCCAGGGAAGGGCCAAAAACATTCAGTACTTC. Amino acid sequence: CASSPEGQGRAKNIQYF.

This clonotype was counted ten times or more. This chain links TRBV27 with TRBJ2-5; a weak D match, TRBD2 (6 bases). There are 13 residues in the CDR3. Trimming stripped 3 bases from V and 5 bases from J, with 10 bases between. In germline, CDR1 is MNHEY, CDR2 SMNVEV (reference sequence). DNA of the CDR3: TGTGCCAGCAGTTTCGGGGGTTGGGAGACCCAGTACTTC. This encodes CASSFGGWETQYF.

This clonotype was counted a few times. The chain recombines TRBV5-1 with TRBJ2-7; D is unclear. V lost 0 bases to trimming and J lost 3 bases, with 13 bases between them. Germline CDR1 is SGHRS and CDR2 is YFSETQ. CDR3 length: 15 residues. CDR3 coding DNA: TGCGCCAGCAGCTTGGAAGACTCGTCCTACTACGAGCAGTACTTC. Its protein is CASSLEDSSYYEQYF.

This clonotype was observed a handful of times. The chain is built from TRBV7-9 and TRBJ1-1; TRBD1 is a possible D gene (5 bases). Trimming took 3 bases from V and 5 from J, leaving 10 bases between them. The CDR3 length is 13 residues. Germline V gene lookup returns CDR1 SEHNR and CDR2 FQNEAQ (reference sequence). The CDR3: CASSFPGRTEAFF. The DNA for the CDR3 is TGTGCCAGCAGCTTCCCGGGGCGTACTGAAGCTTTCTTT.

The V call is TRBV29-1, the J call TRBJ2-1; D not certain. The CDR3 has 12 residues. Trimming stripped 3 bases from V and 9 bases from J, with 12 bases between. Germline CDR1 reads SQVTM; CDR2 reads ANQGSEA. The CDR3 protein is CSVDVVEGEQFF. CDR3 nucleotide sequence: TGCAGCGTTGACGTAGTGGAAGGTGAGCAGTTCTTC.

The chain joins TRBV5-1 to TRBJ2-1; 8 bases are shared with TRBD2. CDR1 and CDR2 (germline): SGHRS, YFSETQ. The V and J ends lost 4 bases and 3 bases, in that order; junction bases with no gene match: 6. The CDR3 runs to 15 residues. The CDR3: CASSVRTSSYNEQFF. The CDR3, as DNA: TGCGCCAGCAGCGTACGGACTAGCAGCTACAATGAGCAGTTCTTC.